This T cell receptor beta chain came from a study of shared clonotypes between healthy human individuals. Note on this clone: Other nucleotide sequences from this sample produce the same CDR3.

Repertoires were generated with immunoSEQ multiplex PCR, while TCRdb's copy carries only in-frame clones and drops some. The sample gives around 1,100,000 clones, approximately 80% of which show up once; roughly 0.82% is in the top ten. V was cut by 6 bases and J by 0 bases, with 9 bases left in between. The CDR3 runs to 12 residues. Germline V gene data show CDR1 as SQVTM and CDR2 as ANQGSEA. The J gene is TRBJ2-7, the V gene TRBV29-1, with D tentatively TRBD1 or TRBD2 (5 bases each). This receptor was identified in a man aged 18 to 30 in good health. Some clones in this sample may be carry-over from other donors' samples. Material for sequencing was memory CD4+ T cells from PBMCs. Regarding subset: CD45RA-negative fraction. The CDR3 DNA follows: TGCAGCGTGAGAGGGGCCTCCTACGAGCAGTACTTC. Translated: CSVRGASYEQYF.